This TCR beta chain was sequenced for a study of T cells after yellow fever vaccination. This clonotype was recorded at least ten times. The target antigen is unknown. Study-level results: Researchers report a weaker secondary response that nonetheless peaked faster, day 5 versus 15. Abundant bulk-derived clonotypes could contaminate FACS-sorted repertoires. A limited proportion of clonotypes was detected within both the CD4 and CD8 compartments.

One entry per CDR3 protein, called by TCRdb with MiXCR from the 5' RACE reads. The sample has 150,000 to 200,000 distinct CDR3 sequences, approximately 6.2% seen once. The source material was CD4+ T cells sorted from PBMCs, sampled on the day of the first yellow fever vaccination. The clonotype originates from a young man who received the YFV17D yellow fever vaccine.

The CDR3 protein is CSAPLRQGSQETQYF. The CDR3 DNA sequence: TGCAGTGCCCCGTTAAGACAGGGGAGTCAAGAGACCCAGTACTTC. The chain carries TRBV20-1 and TRBJ2-5, with 8 bases aligning to TRBD1. The CDR3 is made up of 15 amino acids. Per the germline V gene, CDR1 is DFQATT and CDR2 is SNEGSKA (reference sequence). Germline trimming cut 6 bases from V and 2 bases from J; bases unmatched to any gene: 11.